These 11 T cell receptor beta chains were sequenced from one sample in a study of T cell responses to AZD1222 COVID-19 vaccine. Clones were sequenced by immunoSEQ multiplex PCR, and TCRdb holds only the in-frame ones, with some missing. The data contain around 160,000 clones, about 92% of them singletons. Source: peripheral blood, taken on day 0 of AZD1222 vaccination. These receptors originate from an adult in good health.

V usage is TRBV19 and J usage is TRBJ2-7, with a weak D call TRBD1 (6 bases). The CDR3 sequence is 13 residues long. V was shortened by 6 bases and J by 0 bases, with 9 bases between the two germline ends. In germline, CDR1 is LNHDA, CDR2 SQIVND (reference sequence). The CDR3 sequence: CASSDRNSYEQYF. In DNA, the CDR3 is TGTGCCAGTAGCGACAGGAACTCCTACGAGCAGTACTTC.

The chain uses TRBV9 and TRBJ1-3; TRBD1 might be the D (6 bases). Trimming pared 3 bases from V and 3 bases from J, leaving 19 bases between. This CDR3 is built from 17 residues. Germline assignment: CDR1 SGDLS and CDR2 YYNGEE. The CDR3 region has the DNA TGTGCCAGCAGCGATCCCATCGACAGGCCTGGTGGAAACACCATATATTTT. Its protein product is CASSDPIDRPGGNTIYF.

The rearrangement links TRBV27 to TRBJ2-3; D not resolved. V was cut by 2 bases and J by 11 bases, with 2 bases left in between. The germline V gene has CDR1 MNHEY and CDR2 SMNVEV (reference sequence). CDR3 length: 9 amino acids. For the CDR3, the DNA is TGTGCCAGCAGTTTAGGGCAGTATTTT. Its translation is CASSLGQYF.

This clone was seen a single time. The chain employs TRBV9 and TRBJ2-3; no definite D call. V was cut by 0 bases and J by 2 bases, with 10 bases left in between. The length of the CDR3 is 15 residues. CDR1 is SGDLS and CDR2 is YYNGEE in the germline V gene. Here the CDR3 reads CASSVEGATTDTQYF. DNA of the CDR3: TGTGCCAGCAGCGTAGAGGGCGCCACCACAGATACGCAGTATTTT.

The V call is TRBV5-6, the J call TRBJ2-5; 9 positions agree with TRBD1. CDR3 length: 15 residues. CDR1 is SGHDT, CDR2 YYEEEE, per germline. V lost 4 bases and J lost 2; bases outside the gene matches: 6. Here the CDR3 reads CASSPGTGPQETQYF. The CDR3 coding sequence is TGTGCCAGCAGCCCAGGGACAGGGCCGCAAGAGACCCAGTACTTC.

CDR3 amino acids: CASSVRTSGPDTQYF. The CDR3 DNA reads as TGTGCCAGCAGCGTTCGGACTAGCGGTCCGGATACGCAGTATTTT. This chain joins TRBV9 and TRBJ2-3; the match to TRBD2 covers 10 bases. The CDR3 spans 15 residues. Germline V gene data show CDR1 as SGDLS and CDR2 as YYNGEE. The J segment lost 6 bases and the V segment lost 2 bases, leaving 6 bases of the junction unmatched. Full variable domain (remainder filled in from reference TRBV9 and TRBJ2-3): DSGVTQTPKHLITATGQRVTLRCSPRSGDLSVYWYQQSLDQGLQFLIQYYNGEERAKGNILERFSAQQFPDLHSELNLSSLELGDSALYFCASSVRTSGPDTQYFGPGTRLTVL.

V usage is TRBV3-1 (or the pseudogene TRBV3-2) and J usage is TRBJ2-5; no firm D call. Germline values: CDR1 LGHDT, CDR2 YNNKEL (reference sequence). CDR3 size: 13 residues. V was shortened by 4 bases and J by 8 bases, with 14 bases between the two germline ends. The CDR3 sequence: CASSPPGTRTQYF. Here the CDR3 DNA reads TGTGCCAGCAGCCCCCCAGGTACAAGAACCCAGTACTTC.

The chain uses TRBV5-1 and TRBJ1-5; D unclear. CDR1 SGHRS and CDR2 YFSETQ come from the germline V gene. Trimming shortened V by 4 bases and J by 1 base, and 15 bases separated the two germline ends. CDR3 size: 16 residues. The CDR3 DNA is TGCGCCAGCAGCCAATCCAGGACCGGAAGCAATCAGCCCCAGCATTTT. Translated, it gives CASSQSRTGSNQPQHF.

The chain links TRBV27 to TRBJ1-6, with 9 positions matching TRBD1. This CDR3 has 16 residues. V lost 7 bases, J lost 6 bases, and 10 bases stayed unmatched. Germline assignment: CDR1 MNHEY and CDR2 SMNVEV (reference sequence). CDR3 region: CASTNRLTGGNSPLHF. In DNA form, the CDR3 reads TGTGCCAGCACCAATCGCCTGACAGGGGGTAATTCACCCCTCCACTTT.

The V call is TRBV15, the J call TRBJ1-6; D remains ambiguous. Germline V gene sequence: CDR1 LNHNV, CDR2 YYDKDF (reference sequence). CDR3 length: 17 residues. Trimming left V 5 bases short and J 0 bases short, with 14 bases between. This CDR3 reads CATSPRGSVSYNSPLHF. The DNA for the CDR3 is TGTGCCACCAGCCCCCGAGGCAGTGTCTCCTATAATTCACCCCTCCACTTT.

This chain links TRBV19 with TRBJ1-2, with a weak D call TRBD1 (5 bases). Germline V lookup: CDR1 LNHDA, CDR2 SQIVND (reference sequence). The germline V and J ends were trimmed by 2 bases and 8 bases, with 15 bases remaining between them. The length of the CDR3 is 14 residues. CDR3: CASSITPGSLGYTF. In DNA form, the CDR3 reads TGTGCCAGTAGTATAACACCAGGGTCGTTGGGCTACACCTTC.